The 12 T cell receptor beta chains given below trace back to one sample, sequenced in a study of shared clonotypes between healthy human individuals. Sequencing was performed with immunoSEQ multiplex PCR; in TCRdb, only in-frame clones are kept and a portion is missing. Here the sample spans roughly 640,000 clones, 97% being singletons. The sequencing sample was made of naive CD4+ T cells sorted from blood. As for subset: CD45RA+ positively selected. These receptors were taken from a woman in her thirties in good health.

This clone appeared a single time. J is TRBJ2-5 and V is TRBV7-3, with D perhaps assigned TRBD1 or TRBD2 (5 bases each). The germline V gene encodes CDR1 SGHTA and CDR2 FQGTGA. The CDR3 totals 16 residues. The V end lost 3 bases, the J end lost 1 base, and 15 bases lay between the germline ends. DNA for the CDR3: TGTGCCAGCAGCTTTTACGGGGCGGACCTCCAAGAGACCCAGTACTTC. Translated, it gives CASSFYGADLQETQYF.

The chain is built from TRBV9 and TRBJ1-3; maybe TRBD1 (6 bases). The V end lost 3 bases, the J end lost 3 bases, and 10 bases lay between the germline ends. Germline V gene lookup returns CDR1 SGDLS and CDR2 YYNGEE. This CDR3 comprises 14 residues. The CDR3 protein is CASSAGQFGNTIYF. The CDR3 DNA follows: TGTGCCAGCAGCGCCGGACAGTTTGGAAACACCATATATTTT.

This clone was seen once. J is TRBJ2-2 and V is TRBV2, with unresolved D. In germline, CDR1 is SNHLY, CDR2 FYNNEI. Trimming removed 3 bases from V and 3 bases from J, with 11 bases in between. This CDR3 comprises 15 residues. CDR3 amino acids: CASSERSQDTGELFF. In DNA, the CDR3 is TGTGCCAGCAGTGAGAGATCGCAGGACACCGGGGAGCTGTTTTTT.

The chain recombines TRBV18 with TRBJ1-1; the D gene is possibly TRBD1 (5 bases). The CDR3 totals 14 residues. With 6 bases removed from V and 5 bases from J, the gap between germline ends came to 16 bases. From germline, CDR1 is KGHSH and CDR2 LQKENI. The CDR3 region is CASSPDKLLTEAFF. The CDR3 nucleotides read TGTGCCAGCTCCCCGGACAAATTGTTAACTGAAGCTTTCTTT. Full variable domain (rest looked up from reference TRBV18 and TRBJ1-1): NAGVMQNPRHLVRRRGQEARLRCSPMKGHSHVYWYRQLPEEGLKFMVYLQKENIIDESGMPKERFSAEFPKEGPSILRIQQVVRGDSAAYFCASSPDKLLTEAFFGQGTRLTVV.

This clone was seen a single time. This chain joins TRBV4-1 and TRBJ2-1; D call uncertain. The V and J ends lost 2 bases and 2 bases respectively, with 10 bases between them. The germline CDR1 and CDR2 sequences are MGHRA and YSYEKL. This CDR3 region has 15 residues. CDR3 residues: CASSQLGVAYNEQFF. The CDR3 DNA is TGCGCCAGCAGCCAATTGGGTGTCGCCTACAATGAGCAGTTCTTC.

This chain joins TRBV25-1 and TRBJ1-2, with a tentative D call TRBD1 (6 bases). This CDR3 is built from 11 residues. The V gene's germline CDR1 is MGHDK and CDR2 SYGVNS. With 2 bases removed from V and 8 bases from J, the gap between germline ends came to 6 bases. The CDR3 reads CASSEGGGYTF. The DNA of the CDR3 is TGTGCCAGCAGTGAAGGGGGCGGCTACACCTTC.

This chain connects TRBV10-3 to TRBJ2-2; D is unresolved. V was cut by 7 bases and J by 3 bases, with 9 bases left in between. The germline gives CDR1 ENHRY, CDR2 SYGVKD. This CDR3 contains 13 residues. CDR3 sequence (DNA): TGTGCCATCACCCAGAGCGACACCGGGGAGCTGTTTTTT. Residues: CAITQSDTGELFF.

The V gene is TRBV28, the J gene TRBJ2-7; 12 bases agree with TRBD2. Germline CDR1 is MDHEN and CDR2 is SYDVKM. V shed 1 base, J shed 9 bases, and the junction held 10 bases outside the gene matches. This CDR3 has 16 residues. The DNA for the CDR3 is TGTGCCAGCAGTTTATCGCTAGCGGGAGGGGCATATGTGCAGTACTTC. This translates into CASSLSLAGGAYVQYF. Looking up the rest from reference TRBV28 and TRBJ2-7 gives the full variable domain: DVKVTQSSRYLVKRTGEKVFLECVQDMDHENMFWYRQDPGLGLRLIYFSYDVKMKEKGDIPEGYSVSREKKERFSLILESASTNQTSMYLCASSLSLAGGAYVQYFGPGTRLTVT.

This clone was seen once. The rearrangement uses TRBV6-4 and TRBJ1-2, with 10 bases that match TRBD1. Germline CDR1 reads MRHNA; CDR2 reads SNTAGT. This CDR3 has 13 residues. The V and J ends lost 6 bases and 6 bases, in that order; junction bases with no gene match: 4. The CDR3 bases are TGTGCCAGCAGGAGGGGACAGGGGCATGGCTACACCTTC. Amino acid sequence: CASRRGQGHGYTF.

The chain combines TRBV6-1 with TRBJ2-1; possibly TRBD2 for D (5 bases). The germline V gene encodes CDR1 MNHNS and CDR2 SASEGT. The CDR3 totals 15 residues. V shed 6 bases and J shed 8 bases, with 20 bases lying between them. The CDR3 nucleotides read TGTGCCAGCAGGGTGCGGGCCAGTAGGAAGGATGAGCAGTTCTTC. Encoded protein: CASRVRASRKDEQFF.

The chain is built from TRBV6-1 and TRBJ1-3; the D is unclear. The CDR3 is 18 amino acids. CDR1 is MNHNS and CDR2 is SASEGT in the germline V gene. The ends were cut back, 3 bases at V and 0 bases at J, with 18 bases in the middle. The CDR3 DNA sequence: TGTGCCAGCAGTGACCCTAGAGGCAGCTTACTCTCTGGAAACACCATATATTTT. This sequence encodes CASSDPRGSLLSGNTIYF.

V is TRBV7-2 and J is TRBJ1-2, with 11 positions matching TRBD1. There are 17 residues in the CDR3. Looked up from germline, CDR1 is SGHTA and CDR2 is FQGNSA. Trimming cost V 5 bases and J 2 bases; bases outside gene matches: 10. CDR3 residues: CASSAGQGANSNYGYTF. The CDR3 nucleotides read TGTGCCAGCAGCGCAGGACAGGGGGCGAACTCGAACTATGGCTACACCTTC.